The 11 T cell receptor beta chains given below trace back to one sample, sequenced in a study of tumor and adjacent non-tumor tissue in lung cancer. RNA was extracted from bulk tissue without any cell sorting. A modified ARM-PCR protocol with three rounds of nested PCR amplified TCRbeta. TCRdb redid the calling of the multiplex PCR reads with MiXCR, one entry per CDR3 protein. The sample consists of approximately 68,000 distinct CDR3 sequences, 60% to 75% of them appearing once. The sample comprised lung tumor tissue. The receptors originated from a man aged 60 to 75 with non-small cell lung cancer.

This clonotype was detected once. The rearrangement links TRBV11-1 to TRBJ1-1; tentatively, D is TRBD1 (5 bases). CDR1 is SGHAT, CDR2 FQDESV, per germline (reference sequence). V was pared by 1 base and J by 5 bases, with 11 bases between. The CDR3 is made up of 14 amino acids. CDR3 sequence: CASSLGEQGTEAFF. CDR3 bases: TGTGCCAGCAGCTTAGGAGAGCAGGGTACTGAAGCTTTCTTT.

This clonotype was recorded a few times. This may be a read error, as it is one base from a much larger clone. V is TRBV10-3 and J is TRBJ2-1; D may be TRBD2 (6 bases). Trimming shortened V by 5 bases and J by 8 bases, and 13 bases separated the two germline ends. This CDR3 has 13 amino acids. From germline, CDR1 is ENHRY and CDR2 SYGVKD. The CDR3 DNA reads TGTGCCATCAGTCGGGACTCCAGGGATGAGCAGTTCTTC. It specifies CAISRDSRDEQFF.

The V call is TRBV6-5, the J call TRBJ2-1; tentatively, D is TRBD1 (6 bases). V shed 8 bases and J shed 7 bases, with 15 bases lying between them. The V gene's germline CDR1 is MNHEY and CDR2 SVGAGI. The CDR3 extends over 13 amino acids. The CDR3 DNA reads TGTGCCAGCGCACTTAAGGGGGTTAATGAGCAGTTCTTC. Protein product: CASALKGVNEQFF.

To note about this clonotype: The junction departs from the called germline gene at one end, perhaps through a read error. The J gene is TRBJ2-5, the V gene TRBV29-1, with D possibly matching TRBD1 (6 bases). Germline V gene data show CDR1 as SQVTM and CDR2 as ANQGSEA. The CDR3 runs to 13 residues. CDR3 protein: CSVVDRYQETQYF. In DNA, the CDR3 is TGCAGCGTAGTGGACAGATACCAAGAGACTCAGTATTTC.

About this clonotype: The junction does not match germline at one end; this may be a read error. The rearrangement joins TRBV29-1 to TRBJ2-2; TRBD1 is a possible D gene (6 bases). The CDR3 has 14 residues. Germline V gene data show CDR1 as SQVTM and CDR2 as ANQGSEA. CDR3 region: CRVFSRGSSGELFF. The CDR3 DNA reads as TGCAGAGTTTTCAGCAGGGGAAGTTCCGGGGAGTTGTTTTTT.

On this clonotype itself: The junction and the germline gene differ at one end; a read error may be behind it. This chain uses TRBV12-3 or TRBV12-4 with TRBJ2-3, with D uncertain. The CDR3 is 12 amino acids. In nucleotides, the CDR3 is TGTGCCTGCAGTCTCCCCTCGGATACGCAGTATTTT. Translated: CACSLPSDTQYF.

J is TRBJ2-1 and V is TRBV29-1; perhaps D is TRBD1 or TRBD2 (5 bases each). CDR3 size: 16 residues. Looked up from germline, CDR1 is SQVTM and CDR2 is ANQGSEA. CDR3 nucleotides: TGCAACGTCCTAGGTAAGGGGAGCTTATTGAACAATGAGCAGTTCTTC. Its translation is CNVLGKGSLLNNEQFF.

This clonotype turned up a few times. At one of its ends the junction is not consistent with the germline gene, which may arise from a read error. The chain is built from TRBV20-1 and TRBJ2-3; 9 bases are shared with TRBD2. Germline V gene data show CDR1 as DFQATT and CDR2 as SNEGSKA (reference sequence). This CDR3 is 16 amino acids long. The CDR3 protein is CSAQYPASGITDTQYF. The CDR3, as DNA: TGCAGTGCTCAATACCCCGCTAGCGGGATCACAGATACACAGTATTTT.

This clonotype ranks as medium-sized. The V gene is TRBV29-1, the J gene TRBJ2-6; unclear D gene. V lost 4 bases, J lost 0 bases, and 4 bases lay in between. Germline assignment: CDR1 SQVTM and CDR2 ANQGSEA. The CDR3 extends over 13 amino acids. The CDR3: CSVAPSGANVLTF. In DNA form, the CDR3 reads TGCAGCGTTGCCCCCTCTGGGGCCAACGTCCTGACTTTC.

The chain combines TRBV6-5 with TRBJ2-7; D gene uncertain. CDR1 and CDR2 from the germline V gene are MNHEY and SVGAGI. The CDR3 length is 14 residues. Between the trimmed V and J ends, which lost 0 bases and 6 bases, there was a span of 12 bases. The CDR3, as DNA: TGTGCCAGCAGTTACTCGTTAAGGTCCGGCGAGCAGTACTTC. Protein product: CASSYSLRSGEQYF.

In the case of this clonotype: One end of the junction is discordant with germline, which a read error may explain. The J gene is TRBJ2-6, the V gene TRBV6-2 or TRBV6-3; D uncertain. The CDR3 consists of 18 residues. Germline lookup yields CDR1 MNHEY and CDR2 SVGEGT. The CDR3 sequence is CASSYLIGPSSGTNVLTF. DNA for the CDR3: TGTGCCAGCAGTTACCTGATAGGACCCAGCTCTGGGACCAACGTCCTGACTTTC.